Listed here are 32 T cell receptor beta chains from one sample, sequenced in a study of control samples from healthy donors and cancer patients. Sequencing was performed with immunoSEQ multiplex PCR; in TCRdb, only in-frame clones are kept and a portion is missing. The sample shows about 150,000 clones, over 85% of them seen only once. The sequencing sample was made of blood. Receptors originate from a young man in good health.

The CDR3 loop is CASRVGSANEKLFF. CDR3 DNA: TGTGCCAGCAGAGTCGGGAGTGCTAATGAAAAACTGTTTTTT. This chain joins TRBV6-5 and TRBJ1-4; D is undetermined. Germline V CDR1 and CDR2: MNHEY, SVGAGI. Deletions cut 6 bases from V and 3 bases from J, with 11 bases between. The CDR3 extends over 14 amino acids.

The DNA of the CDR3 is TGTGCCAGCAGCCTTCTGACCCCCAACACTGAAGCTTTCTTT. Translating gives CASSLLTPNTEAFF. The chain carries TRBV4-2 and TRBJ1-1; D remains unclear. With 4 bases removed from V and 2 bases from J, the gap between germline ends came to 11 bases. The CDR3 runs to 14 residues. Germline assignment: CDR1 LGHNA and CDR2 YNFKEQ.

The CDR3 DNA reads TGTGCCACCAGCAGAGGACTAGGGATAGCAGAGACCCAGTACTTC. Translation: CATSRGLGIAETQYF. The V and J genes are TRBV15 and TRBJ2-5, with D perhaps TRBD2 (6 bases). V was shortened by 1 base and J by 4 bases, with 13 bases between the two germline ends. From germline, CDR1 is LNHNV and CDR2 YYDKDF (reference sequence). This CDR3 is built from 15 residues.

The V and J genes are TRBV4-3 and TRBJ2-7; D not resolved. Trimming pared 0 bases from V and 4 bases from J, leaving 7 bases between. Germline CDR1 is LGHNA and CDR2 is YSLEER. The CDR3 is made up of 13 amino acids. CDR3 sequence: CASSQEVEYEQYF. CDR3 DNA sequence: TGCGCCAGCAGCCAAGAGGTGGAGTACGAGCAGTACTTC.

This chain links TRBV4-1 with TRBJ2-1, with 11 bases aligning to TRBD2. The CDR3 has 17 amino acids. J gave up 0 bases and V 2 bases, and 3 bases lay outside the gene matches. Germline V gives CDR1 MGHRA, CDR2 YSYEKL. The CDR3 loop is CASSQTSGGLSYNEQFF. Here the CDR3 DNA reads TGCGCCAGCAGCCAAACTAGCGGGGGACTCTCCTACAATGAGCAGTTCTTC.

The CDR3 DNA is TGTGCCACCTCTGCCCGGGGCCATCGGCTGTTTTTT. Translation gives CATSARGHRLFF. V gene TRBV24-1 combines with J gene TRBJ2-2; D is tentatively TRBD1 or TRBD2 (5 bases each). Germline loops: CDR1 KGHDR, CDR2 SFDVKD. Trimming removed 9 bases from V and 13 bases from J, with 17 bases in between. CDR3 length equals 12 residues.

The chain joins TRBV2 to TRBJ2-3; 7 bases fit TRBD1. The V and J ends lost 8 bases and 6 bases, in that order; junction bases with no gene match: 11. CDR1 SNHLY and CDR2 FYNNEI come from the germline V gene. This CDR3 contains 14 residues. CDR3 sequence (DNA): TGTGCCAGCGCTGTGGAGGACAGGCGGGATACGCAGTATTTT. Protein sequence: CASAVEDRRDTQYF. Filled out from reference TRBV2 and TRBJ2-3, the complete variable domain reads EPEVTQTPSHQVTQMGQEVILRCVPISNHLYFYWYRQILGQKVEFLVSFYNNEISEKSEIFDDQFSVERPDGSNFTLKIRSTKLEDSAMYFCASAVEDRRDTQYFGPGTRLTVL.

The CDR3 nucleotides are TGTGCCAGCAGCGGAGGGGACTATGGCTACACCTTC. This gives the protein CASSGGDYGYTF. The chain has TRBV14 and TRBJ1-2; weak D call: TRBD1 (5 bases). The CDR3 is 12 residues long. The germline V and J ends were trimmed by 5 bases and 3 bases, with 7 bases remaining between them. Germline CDR1 is SGHDN and CDR2 is FVKESK.

The J gene is TRBJ2-1, the V gene TRBV19, with D possibly called TRBD1 or TRBD2 (6 bases each). This CDR3 contains 17 residues. CDR1 is LNHDA and CDR2 is SQIVND in the germline V gene (reference sequence). Trimming left V 3 bases short and J 7 bases short, with 22 bases between. CDR3: CASSIKGWGLAPNEQFF. The CDR3 bases are TGTGCCAGTAGTATTAAGGGGTGGGGGCTAGCGCCGAATGAGCAGTTCTTC.

The chain couples TRBV10-3 to TRBJ2-1, with D possibly TRBD1 on 6 matching bases. Germline V lookup: CDR1 ENHRY, CDR2 SYGVKD. Trimming took off 6 bases at V and 6 bases at J, with 6 bases between the two ends. The CDR3 sequence is 11 residues long. The CDR3 here is CAIRDSNEQFF. CDR3 bases: TGTGCCATCAGGGACAGCAATGAGCAGTTCTTC.

This clone was seen a few times. V gene TRBV7-2 combines with J gene TRBJ2-7; TRBD1 matches at 7 bases. Germline CDR1 is SGHTA and CDR2 is FQGNSA. The length of the CDR3 is 15 residues. V trimming: 1 base; J trimming: 0 bases; junction bases outside the gene matches: 3. CDR3: CASSLERGPSYEQYF. DNA of the CDR3: TGTGCCAGCAGCTTAGAAAGGGGGCCCTCCTACGAGCAGTACTTC.

The rearrangement joins TRBV3-1 (or the pseudogene TRBV3-2) to TRBJ2-1, with D tentatively TRBD1 or TRBD2 (5 bases each). The V gene's germline CDR1 is LGHDT and CDR2 YNNKEL (reference sequence). This CDR3 is 14 amino acids long. The germline V and J ends were trimmed by 4 bases and 10 bases, with 17 bases remaining between them. The CDR3 is CASSPLDGAREQFF. CDR3 sequence (DNA): TGTGCCAGCAGCCCGCTCGACGGGGCCCGGGAGCAGTTCTTC.

The rearrangement uses TRBV5-1 and TRBJ2-1; D remains unclear. This CDR3 comprises 14 residues. With 4 bases removed from V and 8 bases from J, the gap between germline ends came to 16 bases. The V gene's germline CDR1 is SGHRS and CDR2 YFSETQ. Written as DNA, the CDR3 is TGCGCCAGCAGCGGTTCGGCCGGTACGGATGAGCAGTTCTTC. It is translated as CASSGSAGTDEQFF. Using reference TRBV5-1 and TRBJ2-1 for the parts outside the CDR3, the full variable domain is KAGVTQTPRYLIKTRGQQVTLSCSPISGHRSVSWYQQTPGQGLQFLFEYFSETQRNKGNFPGRFSGRQFSNSRSEMNVSTLELGDSALYLCASSGSAGTDEQFFGPGTRLTVL.

The chain carries TRBV27 and TRBJ1-2; D perhaps matches TRBD1 (5 bases). Between the trimmed V and J ends, which lost 5 bases and 8 bases, there was a span of 27 bases. The CDR3 consists of 17 residues. The V gene's germline CDR1 is MNHEY and CDR2 SMNVEV (reference sequence). The chain's CDR3 is CASSPLVGTRGRNGYTF. In DNA form, the CDR3 reads TGTGCCAGCAGTCCATTAGTCGGGACCCGGGGTAGGAACGGCTACACCTTC.

The chain uses TRBV19 and TRBJ2-4; 9 bases align to TRBD2. Germline CDR1 and CDR2: LNHDA and SQIVND (reference sequence). J gave up 7 bases and V 3 bases, and 7 bases lay outside the gene matches. The CDR3 has 15 amino acids. The CDR3 DNA reads as TGTGCCAGTAGTATGTCAGCGGGGGGAGTTAACATTCAGTACTTC. Translating gives CASSMSAGGVNIQYF.

The rearrangement uses TRBV28 and TRBJ1-3, with D unclear. There are 15 residues in the CDR3. Germline values: CDR1 MDHEN, CDR2 SYDVKM. The V and J ends lost 1 base and 2 bases respectively, with 9 bases between them. CDR3 DNA: TGTGCCAGCAGTTTATTTATGAGACCTGGAAACACCATATATTTT. Translated, it gives CASSLFMRPGNTIYF.

The rearrangement joins TRBV2 to TRBJ2-5; a weak D match, TRBD1 (6 bases). Germline CDR1 and CDR2: SNHLY and FYNNEI. This CDR3 comprises 12 residues. Deletions cut 8 bases from V and 5 bases from J, with 12 bases between. The CDR3 bases are TGTGCCAGCGCGTGGGGGCCTGAGACCCAGTACTTC. Translated, it gives CASAWGPETQYF. Based on the CDR3 plus reference TRBV2 and TRBJ2-5, the full variable domain is EPEVTQTPSHQVTQMGQEVILRCVPISNHLYFYWYRQILGQKVEFLVSFYNNEISEKSEIFDDQFSVERPDGSNFTLKIRSTKLEDSAMYFCASAWGPETQYFGPGTRLLVL.

This chain joins TRBV4-1 and TRBJ2-2; D gene unclear. The CDR3 consists of 14 residues. Trimming removed 4 bases at V and 5 bases at J, with 11 bases between. From germline, CDR1 is MGHRA and CDR2 YSYEKL. CDR3 DNA: TGCGCCAGCAGCCTTCAGCCAGTAACCGGGGAGCTGTTTTTT. Protein sequence: CASSLQPVTGELFF.

The gene calls are TRBV29-1 and TRBJ2-5, with D hard to call. This CDR3 has 9 residues. With 3 bases removed from V and 5 bases from J, the gap between germline ends came to 1 base. Germline CDR1 reads SQVTM; CDR2 reads ANQGSEA. The CDR3 nucleotides read TGCAGCGTTGAGGAGACCCAGTACTTC. Protein: CSVEETQYF. Complete variable domain (other parts from reference TRBV29-1 and TRBJ2-5): SAVISQKPSRDICQRGTSLTIQCQVDSQVTMMFWYRQQPGQSLTLIATANQGSEATYESGFVIDKFPISRPNLTFSTLTVSNMSPEDSSIYLCSVEETQYFGPGTRLLVL.

This sequence joins TRBV2 and TRBJ1-2; 8 bases agree with TRBD1. J was trimmed by 1 base and V by 6 bases; bases with no gene match: 4. The CDR3 loop spans 14 amino acids. Germline V gene sequence: CDR1 SNHLY, CDR2 FYNNEI. This CDR3 reads CASRQGALNYGYTF. The CDR3 DNA sequence: TGTGCCAGCAGGCAGGGGGCTCTTAACTATGGCTACACCTTC.

The chain carries TRBV6-2 or TRBV6-3 and TRBJ2-7, with TRBD1 matching over 8 bases. The J segment lost 5 bases and the V segment lost 4 bases, leaving 7 bases of the junction unmatched. Germline V CDR1 and CDR2: MNHEY, SVGEGT. This CDR3 is built from 14 residues. In nucleotides, the CDR3 is TGTGCCAGCAGTTGGGGACAGGATTACCACGAGCAGTACTTC. Encoded protein: CASSWGQDYHEQYF.

The chain has TRBV4-1 and TRBJ1-4, with D unclear. V dropped 2 bases and J dropped 8 bases, with 15 bases sitting between them. Per germline, CDR1 MGHRA and CDR2 YSYEKL. This CDR3 region has 15 residues. The CDR3 loop is CASSQLREKEEKLFF. In DNA form, the CDR3 reads TGCGCCAGCAGCCAACTTAGGGAGAAAGAGGAAAAACTGTTTTTT.

This chain links TRBV29-1 with TRBJ2-2, with D possibly matching TRBD1 (5 bases). V was clipped by 6 bases and J by 0 bases, with 14 bases between them. CDR1 and CDR2 from the germline V gene are SQVTM and ANQGSEA. The CDR3 loop spans 15 amino acids. The DNA for the CDR3 is TGCAGCGTCTATCTCCCGGACACGAACACCGGGGAGCTGTTTTTT. The encoded protein is CSVYLPDTNTGELFF.

The chain carries TRBV14 and TRBJ2-7; 7 bases map to TRBD2. The trim removed 2 bases at V and 0 bases at J, leaving 7 bases unmatched. CDR3 size: 16 residues. Germline V gene sequence: CDR1 SGHDN, CDR2 FVKESK. The CDR3 protein is CASSQIGLAVSYEQYF. CDR3 bases: TGTGCCAGCAGCCAAATCGGGCTAGCGGTCTCCTACGAGCAGTACTTC. Combining the CDR3 with reference TRBV14 and TRBJ2-7 gives the whole variable domain EAGVTQFPSHSVIEKGQTVTLRCDPISGHDNLYWYRRVMGKEIKFLLHFVKESKQDESGMPNNRFLAERTGGTYSTLKVQPAELEDSGVYFCASSQIGLAVSYEQYFGPGTRLTVT.

This clone occurred once. V usage is TRBV5-1 and J usage is TRBJ1-2; 8 positions agree with TRBD1. Losses at the gene ends were 1 base for V and 7 bases for J; bases not matched to a gene: 0. This CDR3 is 12 amino acids long. Germline values: CDR1 SGHRS, CDR2 YFSETQ. The CDR3 DNA reads as TGCGCCAGCAGCTTGACAGGGGGTGGCTACACCTTC. This encodes CASSLTGGGYTF.

The chain recombines TRBV7-2 with TRBJ1-2, with D perhaps TRBD1 (6 bases). V lost 1 base, J lost 8 bases, and 14 bases lay in between. The germline gives CDR1 SGHTA, CDR2 FQGNSA. The CDR3 has 14 amino acids. CDR3 amino acids: CASSLGTEGLGYTF. The CDR3 region has the DNA TGTGCCAGCAGCTTAGGGACAGAAGGTTTGGGCTACACCTTC.

This chain links TRBV30 with TRBJ2-6; D is undetermined. Deletions cut 5 bases from V and 4 bases from J, with 12 bases between. There are 14 residues in the CDR3. Per the germline V gene, CDR1 is GTSNPN and CDR2 is SVGIG (reference sequence). CDR3 DNA sequence: TGTGCCTGGGAACGTGGGTCGGGGGCCAACGTCCTGACTTTC. As protein: CAWERGSGANVLTF.

The chain combines TRBV30 with TRBJ2-7, with D perhaps TRBD1 (6 bases). Germline assignment: CDR1 GTSNPN and CDR2 SVGIG (reference sequence). The CDR3 length is 12 residues. The V end lost 3 bases, the J end lost 4 bases, and 10 bases lay between the germline ends. CDR3 in amino acids: CAWSVRGYEQYF. The CDR3 DNA follows: TGTGCCTGGAGCGTCAGGGGTTACGAGCAGTACTTC.

This clone has a single count. The CDR3 loop is CASSLRGGSSEQFF. The CDR3 DNA reads TGTGCCAGCAGCCTAAGAGGGGGATCGAGTGAGCAGTTCTTC. The chain has TRBV14 and TRBJ2-1; D possibly corresponds to TRBD1 (6 bases). Deletions cut 4 bases from V and 9 bases from J, with 16 bases between. Germline CDR1 and CDR2: SGHDN and FVKESK. The length of the CDR3 is 14 residues.

The chain is built from TRBV3-1 (or the pseudogene TRBV3-2) and TRBJ2-5; perhaps TRBD2 as D (5 bases). The CDR3 runs to 14 residues. The germline CDR1 and CDR2 sequences are LGHDT and YNNKEL (reference sequence). Trimming removed 0 bases at V and 4 bases at J, with 9 bases between. CDR3 sequence reads: CASSQEAGGETQYF. The CDR3 bases are TGTGCCAGCAGCCAAGAGGCAGGAGGAGAGACCCAGTACTTC.

The rearrangement joins TRBV2 to TRBJ2-1, with 8 nucleotides matching TRBD2. Germline V gene data show CDR1 as SNHLY and CDR2 as FYNNEI. This CDR3 comprises 13 residues. With V trimmed by 7 bases and J by 8 bases, 7 bases remained unmatched. CDR3 in DNA: TGTGCCAGCAAGCGGGAGAAGGGGGATGAGCAGTTCTTC. Its protein product is CASKREKGDEQFF.

This clone was counted a few times. This chain joins TRBV12-5 and TRBJ2-3, with D tentatively TRBD2 (5 bases). The V and J ends lost 6 bases and 5 bases respectively, with 9 bases between them. Germline CDR1 reads LGHNT; CDR2 reads FRNRAP. CDR3 size: 12 residues. The CDR3, as DNA: TGTGCTAGTGGGCCGCGGGTAGATACGCAGTATTTT. Its protein product is CASGPRVDTQYF. The entire variable domain, with the rest obtained from reference TRBV12-5 and TRBJ2-3, is as follows: DARVTQTPRHKVTEMGQEVTMRCQPILGHNTVFWYRQTMMQGLELLAYFRNRAPLDDSGMPKDRFSAEMPDATLATLKIQPSEPRDSAVYFCASGPRVDTQYFGPGTRLTVL.